The clone carrying this TCR beta chain was counted between two and nine times. The antigen is not known. The TCR library protocol was used to attach unique molecular identifiers. These identifiers were attached to individual cDNA molecules. TCRdb called the 5' RACE reads again in MiXCR, with one record for every CDR3 protein. The profile shows tens of thousands of distinct CDR3 sequences, roughly 12% of them singletons. V gave up 2 bases and J gave up 0 bases, with 14 bases separating them. Germline assignment: CDR1 MDHEN and CDR2 SYDVKM. This CDR3 has 17 residues. This specimen comes from a study of early T cells in non-severe SARS-CoV-2 infection. Whole-study context: Bulk RNA from unsorted whole blood was sequenced; chains were unpaired.

General observations from the study: Matching against VDJdb likely underestimated virus-specific expansions, favoring anti-spike CD8.

The V call is TRBV28, the J call TRBJ1-5, with D possibly matching TRBD1 (6 bases). The sample consisted of whole blood, taken at baseline. This receptor was identified in an adult who was a healthcare worker with PCR-confirmed SARS-CoV-2 infection or an uninfected control (not recorded which). CDR3 in amino acids: CASSLHPRGGSNQPQHF. Here the CDR3 DNA reads TGTGCCAGCAGTTTACATCCCAGGGGTGGTAGCAATCAGCCCCAGCATTTT.